This T cell receptor (beta chain) stems from a study of blood T cell repertoires in COVID-19. Study background: The study drew acute and convalescent COVID-19 samples from the United States, Italy and Spain.

Authors' processing steps: By means of reference gene primer amplification, nucleated cell counts were estimated. Produced via immunoSEQ multiplex PCR; TCRdb's table is partial and in-frame only. V, J and clone size were drawn from that table, and D and trimming were deduced from the DNA. The sample has roughly 410,000 clones; approximately 91% are singletons. The V and J ends lost 4 bases and 4 bases respectively, with 12 bases between them. The CDR3 runs 14 residues. The germline CDR1 and CDR2 sequences are SGHNT and YYREEE (reference sequence). The chain couples TRBV5-4 to TRBJ2-1; weak D call: TRBD2 (5 bases). Input material: peripheral blood. The TCR was taken from a woman aged 40 to 49 with COVID-19, enrolled during active disease. CDR3 region: CASSPSTKYNEQFF. The CDR3 nucleotides read TGTGCCAGCAGCCCCTCGACTAAGTACAATGAGCAGTTCTTC. The full variable domain, in which reference TRBV5-4 and TRBJ2-1 provide the parts outside the CDR3, is ETGVTQSPTHLIKTRGQQVTLRCSSQSGHNTVSWYQQALGQGPQFIFQYYREEENGRGNFPPRFSGLQFPNYSSELNVNALELDDSALYLCASSPSTKYNEQFFGPGTRLTVL.